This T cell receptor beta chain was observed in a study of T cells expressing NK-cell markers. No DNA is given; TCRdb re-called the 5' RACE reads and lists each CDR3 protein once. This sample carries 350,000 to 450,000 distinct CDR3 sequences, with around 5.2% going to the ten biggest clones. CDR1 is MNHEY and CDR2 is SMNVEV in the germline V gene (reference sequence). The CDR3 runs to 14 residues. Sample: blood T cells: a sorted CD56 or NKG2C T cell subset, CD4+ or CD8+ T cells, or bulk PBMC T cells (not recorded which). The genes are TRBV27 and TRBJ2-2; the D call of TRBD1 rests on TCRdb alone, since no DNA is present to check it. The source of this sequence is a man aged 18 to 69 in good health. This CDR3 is CASSRTRITGELFF.